This TCR beta chain stems from a study of regulatory T cells in long-lasting Graves disease. Time point reported: newly diagnosed GD, antithyroid drugs for less than 3 months. Extracted RNA from PBMCs served as the source of the TCR library. This clonotype was counted a few times. Construction of the TCR beta libraries employed iRepertoire HTBI primers in conjunction with Arm-PCR of CDR3 regions. TCRdb called the multiplex PCR reads again in MiXCR, with one record for every CDR3 protein. This sample yields 350,000 to 450,000 distinct CDR3 sequences, of which 14% to 15% are seen a single time; around 17% belongs to the top ten. The sample also formed part of further work on T cells in Graves' hyperthyroidism and ophthalmopathy. From that paper: An initial round of RT-PCR targeting the TCR CDR3 relied on the HTBI primer set.

The sample consisted of peripheral blood mononuclear cells (PBMCs), taken at new diagnosis, from a patient treated with antithyroid drugs. This TCR came from a woman aged 25 to 39 with Graves disease.

The CDR3 DNA follows: TGCGCCAGCAGCCAACCCCCCCTCGGGGGGGGTAATGAAAAACTGTTTTTT. Protein: CASSQPPLGGGNEKLFF. The V call is TRBV4-1, the J call TRBJ1-4, with a tentative D call TRBD1 (5 bases). Trimming took off 2 bases at V and 4 bases at J, with 17 bases between the two ends. The CDR3 runs to 17 residues. CDR1 and CDR2 from the germline V gene are MGHRA and YSYEKL.